The 11 T cell receptor beta chains below all came from one sample that was sequenced in a study of Tregs in tolerant kidney transplant recipients. This table comes from immunoSEQ multiplex PCR, and its TCRdb copy is limited to in-frame clones, with some not included. The sample has hundreds of thousands of clones; roughly 84% are singletons. Sequencing was done on a sample of CD4+ T cells from blood. The receptors shown here come from a human donor in good health.

CDR3 in amino acids: CSSTRENTGELFF. CDR3 DNA: TGTAGCAGCACGCGGGAGAACACCGGGGAGCTGTTTTTT. The chain recombines TRBV2 with TRBJ2-2; TRBD2 might be the D (6 bases). Germline-derived CDR1 and CDR2 are SNHLY and FYNNEI. The CDR3 runs 13 residues.

The chain links TRBV29-1 to TRBJ1-3, with D maybe TRBD1 (5 bases). The length of the CDR3 is 14 residues. The V end was cut by 4 bases, the J end by 1 base, with 11 bases between. Germline V CDR1 and CDR2: SQVTM, ANQGSEA. CDR3 nucleotide sequence: TGCAGCGTTGGAGGAGGGGAGTCTGGAAACACCATATATTTT. Translation gives CSVGGGESGNTIYF.

This clone was observed a few times. The chain couples TRBV7-9 to TRBJ1-4; TRBD1 aligns across 9 bases. V was pared by 2 bases and J by 6 bases, with 7 bases of the junction left unmatched. The CDR3 loop spans 16 amino acids. Germline loops: CDR1 SEHNR, CDR2 FQNEAQ (reference sequence). CDR3 loop: CASSLSGTGSYEKLFF. The CDR3 DNA follows: TGTGCCAGCAGCTTAAGTGGGACAGGGTCCTATGAAAAACTGTTTTTT. The whole variable domain, filled in from reference TRBV7-9 and TRBJ1-4, reads DTGVSQNPRHKITKRGQNVTFRCDPISEHNRLYWYRQTLGQGPEFLTYFQNEAQLEKSRLLSDRFSAERPKGSFSTLEIQRTEQGDSAMYLCASSLSGTGSYEKLFFGSGTQLSVL.

J is TRBJ2-7 and V is TRBV10-1; D possibly uses TRBD1 or TRBD2 (6 bases each). This CDR3 region has 13 residues. Germline CDR1 and CDR2: WNHNN and SYGVQD (reference sequence). V shed 4 bases and J shed 3 bases, with 10 bases lying between them. In DNA, the CDR3 is TGCGCCAGCAGTGCTGGGGGGCACTACGAGCAGTACTTC. This translates into CASSAGGHYEQYF.

The J gene is TRBJ2-5, the V gene TRBV5-4, with D unclear. Trimming left V 0 bases short and J 1 base short, with 13 bases between. Germline assignment: CDR1 SGHNT and CDR2 YYREEE (reference sequence). The CDR3 spans 16 residues. The CDR3 sequence: CASSLALRGTQETQYF. The CDR3 bases are TGTGCCAGCAGCTTGGCGTTACGCGGAACCCAAGAGACCCAGTACTTC.

The J gene is TRBJ2-1, the V gene TRBV5-4; 11 positions agree with TRBD1. Germline V gene data show CDR1 as SGHNT and CDR2 as YYREEE (reference sequence). The V gene end was trimmed by 3 bases and the J gene end by 5 bases; junction bases not matched to a gene: 1. This CDR3 spans 14 amino acids. The CDR3 loop is CASSWDRGNNEQFF. CDR3 in DNA: TGTGCCAGCAGCTGGGACAGGGGGAACAATGAGCAGTTCTTC. Complete variable domain (other parts from reference TRBV5-4 and TRBJ2-1): ETGVTQSPTHLIKTRGQQVTLRCSSQSGHNTVSWYQQALGQGPQFIFQYYREEENGRGNFPPRFSGLQFPNYSSELNVNALELDDSALYLCASSWDRGNNEQFFGPGTRLTVL.

V and J are TRBV11-2 and TRBJ2-2; 10 nucleotides agree with TRBD1. The trim removed 6 bases at V and 3 bases at J, leaving 4 bases unmatched. The germline CDR1 and CDR2 sequences are SGHAT and FQNNGV. The CDR3 loop spans 15 amino acids. The CDR3 here is CASRLGTGDTGELFF. CDR3 bases: TGTGCCAGCAGACTGGGGACAGGGGACACCGGGGAGCTGTTTTTT.

This sequence joins TRBV5-1 and TRBJ2-7, with D perhaps matching TRBD1 (5 bases). CDR1 is SGHRS, CDR2 YFSETQ, per germline. The germline V and J ends were trimmed by 4 bases and 0 bases, with 11 bases remaining between them. This CDR3 has 14 residues. The CDR3 protein is CASSQGHNSYEQYF. CDR3 DNA sequence: TGCGCCAGCAGCCAGGGTCATAACTCCTACGAGCAGTACTTC.

This chain uses TRBV11-3 with TRBJ2-1; TRBD1 is a possible D gene (6 bases). The CDR3 contains 15 residues. CDR1 SGHNT and CDR2 YENEEA come from the germline V gene. V shed 5 bases and J shed 4 bases, with 15 bases lying between them. The CDR3 protein is CASSPGTTPYNEQFF. The CDR3 DNA follows: TGTGCCAGCAGCCCCGGGACAACTCCTTACAATGAGCAGTTCTTC.

The rearrangement joins TRBV11-2 to TRBJ2-7; 9 positions agree with TRBD2. The CDR3 covers 18 residues. After removal of 5 bases from V and 0 bases from J, the junction contained 14 bases not matched to a gene. Germline-derived CDR1 and CDR2 are SGHAT and FQNNGV. CDR3 bases: TGTGCCAGCAGCCTTAGTGCGGGAGGGCCTCTGGACTCCTACGAGCAGTACTTC. It yields the protein CASSLSAGGPLDSYEQYF.

The chain links TRBV6-6 to TRBJ2-1; unclear D gene. The length of the CDR3 is 13 residues. V was shortened by 4 bases and J by 3 bases, with 7 bases between the two germline ends. Germline CDR1 and CDR2: MNHNY and SVGAGI (reference sequence). CDR3 sequence: CASSFRDYNEQFF. The CDR3 DNA reads TGTGCCAGCAGTTTCCGAGACTACAATGAGCAGTTCTTC.